These T cell receptor beta chains were read from a single sample in a study of blood T cell repertoires in COVID-19. The table came from immunoSEQ multiplex PCR; TCRdb's copy has only in-frame clones and leaves some out. The data hold approximately 92,000 clones, with around 88% observed a single time. The specimen was peripheral blood. The receptor source for this set is an older woman with COVID-19, enrolled during active disease. CDR3s include the opening cysteine and the closing phenylalanine or tryptophan. A D gene is named only where the DNA matches it firmly. Clone size is shown for a subset of rows, as once, few, many or a class of expanded clone.

>TRBD2|TRBJ2-3|NA|TRBV5-4
CASSPGTSRSTDTQYF
TGTGCCAGCAGCCCCGGGACTAGCCGGAGCACAGATACGCAGTATTTT
>TRBD1|TRBJ1-4|NA|TRBV28
CASSLPTGTGVEKLFF
TGTGCCAGCAGTTTACCGACCGGGACAGGGGTCGAAAAACTGTTTTTT
>NA|TRBJ2-5|NA|TRBV7-2
CASSLNGETQYF
TGTGCCAGCAGCTTAAACGGAGAGACCCAGTACTTC
>TRBD1|TRBJ1-6|NA|TRBV20-1
CSASVSRGRLIYNSPLHF
TGCAGTGCTAGTGTTTCCAGGGGGCGGTTAATCTATAATTCACCCCTCCACTTT
>TRBD1|TRBJ1-2|NA|TRBV28
CASSRYSGTGTSGGYTF
TGTGCCAGCAGTAGATATTCCGGGACAGGGACGTCTGGTGGCTACACCTTC
>NA|TRBJ1-2|NA|TRBV5-4
CASSSRVANGYTF
TGTGCCAGCAGCTCGAGGGTGGCGAATGGCTACACCTTC
>NA|TRBJ1-2|NA|TRBV28
CASSFAGDGYTF
TGTGCCAGCAGTTTTGCGGGGGATGGCTACACCTTC
>NA|TRBJ2-7|NA|TRBV20-1
CSARAGHEQYF
TGCAGTGCTAGGGCGGGCCACGAGCAGTACTTC
>TRBD1|TRBJ2-7|NA|TRBV5-6
CASSGLGGTADYEQYF
TGTGCCAGCAGCGGCTTGGGTGGGACAGCAGACTACGAGCAGTACTTC
>TRBD2|TRBJ2-7|NA|TRBV7-2
CASSSLAGSYEQYF
TGTGCCAGCAGCTCGTTAGCGGGGAGCTACGAGCAGTACTTC
>NA|TRBJ1-5|NA|TRBV30
CAWSLGVNSAGQPQHF
TGTGCCTGGAGCTTAGGTGTCAACTCGGCAGGTCAGCCCCAGCATTTT
>NA|TRBJ1-3|NA|TRBV19
CASSIGTTGNTIYF
TGTGCCAGTAGTATAGGAACAACTGGAAACACCATATATTTT
>NA|TRBJ1-6|NA|TRBV30
CAWRPGHHNSPLHF
TGTGCCTGGAGGCCGGGACACCATAATTCACCCCTCCACTTT
>NA|TRBJ1-1|NA|TRBV6-2/TRBV6-3
CASSYHGRGNTEAFF
TGTGCCAGCAGTTACCACGGCAGGGGTAACACTGAAGCTTTCTTT
>TRBD1|TRBJ1-2|NA|TRBV2
CACTGTGGLGGYTF
TGTGCCTGTACCGGGACAGGGGGCCTCGGTGGCTACACCTTC
>NA|TRBJ2-7|NA|TRBV7-2
CASSLGQSYSYEQYF
TGTGCCAGCAGCTTAGGACAGTCTTACTCCTACGAGCAGTACTTC
>TRBD1|TRBJ1-2|NA|TRBV6-5
CASRRTGGDYGYTF
TGTGCCAGCAGGAGGACAGGGGGCGACTATGGCTACACCTTC
>TRBD1|TRBJ1-1|NA|TRBV11-2
CASSPSRDRVPKVTEAFF
TGTGCCAGCAGCCCCAGCCGGGACAGGGTCCCTAAAGTCACTGAAGCTTTCTTT
>NA|TRBJ1-2|NA|TRBV18
CASSPTIYYGYTF
TGTGCCAGCTCACCTACTATCTACTATGGCTACACCTTC
>NA|TRBJ1-2|NA|TRBV3-1/TRBV3-2
CASSDPDGGRLDGYTF
TGTGCCAGCAGCGACCCCGACGGGGGGAGGTTGGATGGCTACACCTTC
>TRBD1|TRBJ2-7|NA|TRBV2
CASRADGTGYHEQYF
TGTGCCAGCAGGGCGGACGGGACAGGGTACCACGAGCAGTACTTC
>TRBD2|TRBJ2-1|NA|TRBV4-3
CASSQAGGSSYNEQFF
TGCGCCAGCAGCCAAGCCGGCGGGAGCTCCTACAATGAGCAGTTCTTC
>TRBD1|TRBJ2-7|NA|TRBV28
CASSLSGNRGAYEQYF
TGTGCCAGCAGTTTATCGGGGAACAGGGGAGCCTACGAGCAGTACTTC
>NA|TRBJ1-2|once|TRBV6-5
CASTSPGRGTYGYTF
TGTGCCAGCACCTCCCCGGGGAGGGGGACTTATGGCTACACCTTC